A single sample is the source of the 20 T cell receptor beta chains below, sequenced in a study of T cells after yellow fever vaccination. TCRdb redid the calling of the 5' RACE reads with MiXCR, one entry per CDR3 protein. This repertoire shows about 630,000 distinct CDR3 sequences, over 9% found once; its top ten account for around 14%. Sequences were derived from PBMCs, sampled on the day of the yellow fever booster vaccination. The receptors were sampled from a man aged 30 to 45 who received the YFV17D yellow fever vaccine.

This clonotype showed up just a few times. This chain connects TRBV18 to TRBJ1-5; tentative D call: TRBD1 (5 bases). Germline assignment: CDR1 KGHSH and CDR2 LQKENI. The CDR3 contains 14 residues. V was clipped by 6 bases and J by 4 bases, with 13 bases between them. CDR3 in amino acids: CASSSSGGNQPQHF. The CDR3 coding sequence is TGTGCCAGCTCCTCAAGCGGGGGAAATCAGCCCCAGCATTTT.

There are a few counts of this clonotype. The CDR3 region is CASSLRKTGSNSPLHF. The CDR3 nucleotides read TGTGCCAGCAGCCTTAGAAAGACAGGGAGCAATTCACCCCTCCACTTT. J is TRBJ1-6 and V is TRBV3-1; 7 nucleotides match TRBD1. The V segment lost 4 bases and the J segment 7 bases; nucleotides outside the gene matches: 10. The CDR3 loop spans 16 amino acids. Per the germline V gene, CDR1 is LGHDT and CDR2 is YNNKEL (reference sequence).

The chain combines TRBV6-5 with TRBJ2-3; possibly TRBD1 or TRBD2 for D (5 bases each). The CDR3 is 16 amino acids. V shed 7 bases and J shed 0 bases, with 17 bases lying between them. Germline V CDR1 and CDR2: MNHEY, SVGAGI. The CDR3 region has the DNA TGTGCCAGCAAACCCGGGGCGGCCTACAGCACAGATACGCAGTATTTT. It translates to CASKPGAAYSTDTQYF.

The chain is built from TRBV20-1 and TRBJ2-4; TRBD1 aligns across 10 bases. The V and J ends lost 0 bases and 8 bases, in that order; junction bases with no gene match: 7. The CDR3 extends over 15 amino acids. Germline V gives CDR1 DFQATT, CDR2 SNEGSKA (reference sequence). CDR3 sequence reads: CSARDPLGQGDIQYF. CDR3 sequence (DNA): TGCAGTGCTAGAGACCCCCTTGGACAGGGGGACATTCAGTACTTC.

The chain couples TRBV18 to TRBJ1-5; D is uncertain. Germline lookup yields CDR1 KGHSH and CDR2 LQKENI. CDR3 length: 14 residues. V gave up 2 bases and J gave up 0 bases, with 5 bases separating them. This CDR3 reads CASSPSVSNQPQHF. The CDR3, as DNA: TGTGCCAGCTCACCATCAGTTAGCAATCAGCCCCAGCATTTT.

This clonotype was found a few times. The chain has TRBV5-4 and TRBJ2-2; D is undetermined. V lost 5 bases, J lost 4 bases, and 15 bases lay in between. Germline lookup yields CDR1 SGHNT and CDR2 YYREEE (reference sequence). CDR3 length: 15 residues. The CDR3 is CASRPAAYSTGELFF. The DNA of the CDR3 is TGTGCCAGCAGACCCGCCGCGTACTCCACCGGGGAGCTGTTTTTT. Supplemented by reference TRBV5-4 and TRBJ2-2, the full variable domain reads ETGVTQSPTHLIKTRGQQVTLRCSSQSGHNTVSWYQQALGQGPQFIFQYYREEENGRGNFPPRFSGLQFPNYSSELNVNALELDDSALYLCASRPAAYSTGELFFGEGSRLTVL.

This clonotype was seen more than once but under ten times. V usage is TRBV12-3 or TRBV12-4 and J usage is TRBJ1-1; 8 nucleotides agree with TRBD1. V trimming: 8 bases; J trimming: 6 bases; junction bases outside the gene matches: 8. CDR3 length equals 13 residues. As DNA, the CDR3 is TGTGCCAGCGTCGGACAGGGTCTTTCTGAAGCTTTCTTT. This codes for CASVGQGLSEAFF.

This clonotype was recorded a few times. The chain has TRBV4-3 and TRBJ1-6, with TRBD1 matching over 9 bases. V dropped 5 bases and J dropped 5; count of bases not matched to a gene: 4. The CDR3 covers 15 residues. Germline-derived CDR1 and CDR2 are LGHNA and YSLEER. The CDR3 loop is CASSYRDRDNSPLHF. In DNA form, the CDR3 reads TGCGCCAGCAGCTACCGGGACAGGGATAATTCACCCCTCCACTTT.

Many counts were recorded for this clonotype. This sequence joins TRBV5-6 and TRBJ1-1; TRBD1 might be the D (6 bases). Trimming stripped 1 base from V and 4 bases from J, with 11 bases between. Germline CDR1 is SGHDT and CDR2 is YYEEEE. CDR3 length: 14 residues. CDR3 amino acids: CASSLRGRGTEAFF. CDR3 DNA: TGTGCCAGCAGCTTGAGGGGGAGAGGCACTGAAGCTTTCTTT.

This clonotype was seen at least ten times. V gene TRBV9 combines with J gene TRBJ2-3; a weak D match, TRBD2 (6 bases). The CDR3 is 15 amino acids. CDR1 is SGDLS and CDR2 is YYNGEE in the germline V gene. V lost 2 bases to trimming and J lost 1 base, with 11 bases between them. The CDR3 bases are TGTGCCAGCAGCGTTATCGGGAGACGCACAGATACGCAGTATTTT. This translates into CASSVIGRRTDTQYF.

The rearrangement uses TRBV28 and TRBJ2-7, with TRBD2 matching over 7 bases. The germline V gene has CDR1 MDHEN and CDR2 SYDVKM. The CDR3 runs to 14 residues. V lost 6 bases, J lost 4 bases, and 9 bases stayed unmatched. Here the CDR3 DNA reads TGTGCCAGCAGCCCTACCGCGGGAGTTTACGAGCAGTACTTC. It yields the protein CASSPTAGVYEQYF.

The chain joins TRBV6-2 or TRBV6-3 to TRBJ2-7; D is unclear. The CDR3 has 12 residues. From germline, CDR1 is MNHEY and CDR2 SVGEGT. Trimming stripped 5 bases from V and 4 bases from J, with 9 bases between. The CDR3 sequence is CASSNTRYEQYF. The CDR3 coding sequence is TGTGCCAGCAGTAATACCCGTTACGAGCAGTACTTC.

This chain links TRBV7-3 with TRBJ2-5; 7 bases are a match to TRBD1. Unmatched junction bases numbered 9, after V lost 5 bases and J lost 6 bases. The CDR3 extends over 14 amino acids. Germline V gene sequence: CDR1 SGHTA, CDR2 FQGTGA. The CDR3 region is CASSPRAGGQTQYF. In nucleotides, the CDR3 is TGTGCCAGCAGCCCCCGGGCAGGGGGACAGACCCAGTACTTC.

This chain uses TRBV29-1 with TRBJ2-3; D ambiguous. Trimming removed 0 bases at V and 5 bases at J, with 3 bases between. The CDR3 has 11 amino acids. The germline V gene encodes CDR1 SQVTM and CDR2 ANQGSEA. CDR3 sequence: CSVEDRDTQYF. The CDR3 coding sequence is TGCAGCGTTGAAGATCGAGATACGCAGTATTTT.

This clonotype was detected a few times. The rearrangement joins TRBV5-4 to TRBJ2-5; D might be TRBD2 (5 bases). CDR3 length: 13 residues. Per the germline V gene, CDR1 is SGHNT and CDR2 is YYREEE (reference sequence). V lost 4 bases to trimming and J lost 4 bases, with 11 bases between them. This chain's CDR3 is CASSTGLTETQYF. The CDR3 coding sequence is TGTGCCAGCAGCACCGGACTGACAGAGACCCAGTACTTC.

This clonotype was detected only a few times. CDR3 in DNA: TGTGCCAGCAGCCCGGACAGGGTTCATACGCAGTATTTT. It specifies CASSPDRVHTQYF. This sequence joins TRBV14 and TRBJ2-3; 8 bases match TRBD1. This CDR3 spans 13 amino acids. The germline V gene has CDR1 SGHDN and CDR2 FVKESK. The trim removed 4 bases at V and 7 bases at J, leaving 4 bases unmatched.

This chain joins TRBV19 and TRBJ2-7, with 7 positions matching TRBD1. There are 14 residues in the CDR3. Per the germline V gene, CDR1 is LNHDA and CDR2 is SQIVND (reference sequence). Trimming took 5 bases from V and 5 from J; bases not matched to a gene: 9. As DNA, the CDR3 is TGTGCCAGTAGTTCCCCGACAGGGACCGACGAGCAGTACTTC. Protein: CASSSPTGTDEQYF.

The chain has TRBV12-3 or TRBV12-4 and TRBJ1-5, with a weak D call TRBD1 (6 bases). V gave up 2 bases and J gave up 2 bases, with 13 bases separating them. CDR3 length: 16 amino acids. The CDR3 DNA sequence: TGTGCCAGCAGTTTACGGGGAGGGGGAGGCAATCAGCCCCAGCATTTT. As protein: CASSLRGGGGNQPQHF.

The chain combines TRBV5-1 with TRBJ2-3; D is uncertain. Trimming took 0 bases from V and 4 from J, leaving 12 bases between them. The CDR3 totals 15 residues. Germline V gives CDR1 SGHRS, CDR2 YFSETQ. The CDR3 is CASSLDGATSDTQYF. CDR3 coding DNA: TGCGCCAGCAGCTTGGACGGAGCGACGTCAGATACGCAGTATTTT.

The chain joins TRBV20-1 to TRBJ2-7; 7 bases line up with TRBD2. V lost 6 bases and J lost 3; bases outside the gene matches: 8. CDR1 and CDR2 from the germline V gene are DFQATT and SNEGSKA (reference sequence). The CDR3 has 13 residues. The CDR3 nucleotides are TGCAGTGCGAGTAGCGGGCTCTACTACGAGCAGTACTTC. Translating it yields CSASSGLYYEQYF.